This T cell receptor (beta chain) came from a study of cytomegalovirus exposure and HLA in healthy donors. Study results and limitations: The study flagged around 160 TCR beta chains as cytomegalovirus-associated. Most TCRs appeared rarely, but some public TCRs recurred in many donors.

Concerning this clone: Its antigen remains unidentified.

The PCR made use of 60 Vbeta and 13 Jbeta primers. TCRdb's copy holds only in-frame clones and misses some; the assay was immunoSEQ multiplex PCR. Of roughly 120,000 clones listed, approximately 80% are singletons. The sequence came from a human donor in good health. Sequencing input: PBMCs.

The CDR3 loop is CASSGGSTGELFF. The CDR3 DNA reads TGTGCCAGCAGTGGCGGGAGCACCGGGGAGCTGTTTTTT. The chain combines TRBV6-4 with TRBJ2-2, with 7 bases aligning to TRBD2. Unmatched junction bases numbered 0, after V lost 4 bases and J lost 4 bases. The CDR3 has 13 amino acids. The germline gives CDR1 MRHNA, CDR2 SNTAGT.